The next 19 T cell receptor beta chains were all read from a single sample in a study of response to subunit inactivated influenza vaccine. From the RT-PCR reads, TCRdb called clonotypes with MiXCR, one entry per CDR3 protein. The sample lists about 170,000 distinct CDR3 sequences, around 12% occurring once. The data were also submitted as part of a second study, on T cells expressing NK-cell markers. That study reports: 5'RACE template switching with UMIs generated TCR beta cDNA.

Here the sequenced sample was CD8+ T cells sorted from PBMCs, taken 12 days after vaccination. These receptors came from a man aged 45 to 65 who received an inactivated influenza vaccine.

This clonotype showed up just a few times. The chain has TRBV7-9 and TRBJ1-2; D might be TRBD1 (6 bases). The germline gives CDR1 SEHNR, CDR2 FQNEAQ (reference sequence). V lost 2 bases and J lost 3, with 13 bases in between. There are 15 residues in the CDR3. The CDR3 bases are TGTGCCAGCAGCTTACCCAGGGACAAGTACTATGGCTACACCTTC. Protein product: CASSLPRDKYYGYTF.

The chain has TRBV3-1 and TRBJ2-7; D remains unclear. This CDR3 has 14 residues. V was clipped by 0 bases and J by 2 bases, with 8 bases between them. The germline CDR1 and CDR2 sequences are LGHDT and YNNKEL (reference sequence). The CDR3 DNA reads TGTGCCAGCAGCCAAGACGTCAGCACCTACGAGCAGTACTTC. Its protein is CASSQDVSTYEQYF.

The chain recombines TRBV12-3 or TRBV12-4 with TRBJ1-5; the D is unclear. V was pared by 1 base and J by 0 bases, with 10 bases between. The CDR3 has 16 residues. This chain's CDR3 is CASSLEGRRSNQPQHF. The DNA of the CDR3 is TGTGCCAGCAGTTTAGAGGGCAGACGTAGCAATCAGCCCCAGCATTTT.

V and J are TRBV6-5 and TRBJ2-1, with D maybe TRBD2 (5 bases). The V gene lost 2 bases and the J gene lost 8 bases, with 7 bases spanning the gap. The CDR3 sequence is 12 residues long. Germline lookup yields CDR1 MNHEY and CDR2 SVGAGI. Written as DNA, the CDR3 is TGTGCCAGCAGTTACACCGGGGATGAGCAGTTCTTC. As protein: CASSYTGDEQFF.

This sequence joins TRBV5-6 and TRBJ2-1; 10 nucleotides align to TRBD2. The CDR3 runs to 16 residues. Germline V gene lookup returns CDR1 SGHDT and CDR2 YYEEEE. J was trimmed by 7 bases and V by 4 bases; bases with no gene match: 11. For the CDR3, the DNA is TGTGCCAGCAGCCCAACCGAGGGACTAGCGTTAAATGAGCAGTTCTTC. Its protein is CASSPTEGLALNEQFF.

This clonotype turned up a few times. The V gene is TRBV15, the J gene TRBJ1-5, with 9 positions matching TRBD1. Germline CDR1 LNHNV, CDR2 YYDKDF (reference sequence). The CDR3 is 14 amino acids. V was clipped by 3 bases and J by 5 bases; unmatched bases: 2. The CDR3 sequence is CATSRDRGHQPQHF. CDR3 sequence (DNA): TGTGCCACCAGCAGGGACAGGGGACATCAGCCCCAGCATTTT.

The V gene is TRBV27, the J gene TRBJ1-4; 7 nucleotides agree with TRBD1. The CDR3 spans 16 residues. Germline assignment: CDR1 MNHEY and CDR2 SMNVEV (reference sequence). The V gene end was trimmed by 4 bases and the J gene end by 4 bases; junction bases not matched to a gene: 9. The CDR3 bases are TGTGCCAGCAGTTCGGTTGACAGGGTTGGTAATGAAAAACTGTTTTTT. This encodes CASSSVDRVGNEKLFF.

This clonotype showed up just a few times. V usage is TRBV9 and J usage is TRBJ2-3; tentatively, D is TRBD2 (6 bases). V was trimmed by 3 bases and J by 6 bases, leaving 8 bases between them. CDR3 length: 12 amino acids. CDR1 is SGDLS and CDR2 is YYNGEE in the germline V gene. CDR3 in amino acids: CASSAREDTQYF. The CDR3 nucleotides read TGTGCCAGCAGCGCCCGGGAGGATACGCAGTATTTT.

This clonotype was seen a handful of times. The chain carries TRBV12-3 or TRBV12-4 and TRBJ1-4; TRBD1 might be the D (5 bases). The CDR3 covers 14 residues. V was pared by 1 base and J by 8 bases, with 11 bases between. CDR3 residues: CASSLVRDQEKLFF. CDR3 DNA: TGTGCCAGCAGTTTAGTCAGGGACCAGGAAAAACTGTTTTTT.

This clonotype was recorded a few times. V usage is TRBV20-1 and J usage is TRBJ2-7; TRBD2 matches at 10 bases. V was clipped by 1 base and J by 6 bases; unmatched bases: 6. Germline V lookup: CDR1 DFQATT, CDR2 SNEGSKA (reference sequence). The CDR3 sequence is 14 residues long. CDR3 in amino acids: CSARGLAGDPEQYF. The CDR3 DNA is TGCAGTGCTAGAGGCCTAGCGGGAGATCCCGAGCAGTACTTC.

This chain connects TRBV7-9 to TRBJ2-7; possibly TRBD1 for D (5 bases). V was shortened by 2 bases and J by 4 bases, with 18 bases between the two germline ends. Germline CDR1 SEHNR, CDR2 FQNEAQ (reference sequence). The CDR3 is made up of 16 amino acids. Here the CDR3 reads CASSLILQDFLYEQYF. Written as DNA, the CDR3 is TGTGCCAGCAGCTTAATCCTACAGGATTTTCTATACGAGCAGTACTTC.

CDR3 loop: CSARDYTQPQHF. The CDR3 region has the DNA TGCAGTGCTAGAGATTACACCCAGCCCCAGCATTTT. The V call is TRBV20-1, the J call TRBJ1-5, with D unresolved. V lost 0 bases to trimming and J lost 7 bases, with 7 bases between them. This CDR3 region has 12 residues. Germline CDR1 is DFQATT and CDR2 is SNEGSKA (reference sequence).

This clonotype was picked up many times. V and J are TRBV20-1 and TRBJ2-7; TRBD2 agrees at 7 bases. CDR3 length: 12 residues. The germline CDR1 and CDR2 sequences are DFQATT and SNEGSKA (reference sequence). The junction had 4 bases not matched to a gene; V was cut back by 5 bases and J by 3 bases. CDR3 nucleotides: TGCAGTGCTCCCTCGGGGGGCTACGAGCAGTACTTC. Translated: CSAPSGGYEQYF.

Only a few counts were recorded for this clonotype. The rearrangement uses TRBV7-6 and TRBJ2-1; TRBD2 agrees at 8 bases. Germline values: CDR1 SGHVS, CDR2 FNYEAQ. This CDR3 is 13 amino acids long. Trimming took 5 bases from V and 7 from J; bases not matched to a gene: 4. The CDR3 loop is CASSPTSENEQFF. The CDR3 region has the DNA TGTGCCAGCAGCCCGACTAGCGAGAATGAGCAGTTCTTC.

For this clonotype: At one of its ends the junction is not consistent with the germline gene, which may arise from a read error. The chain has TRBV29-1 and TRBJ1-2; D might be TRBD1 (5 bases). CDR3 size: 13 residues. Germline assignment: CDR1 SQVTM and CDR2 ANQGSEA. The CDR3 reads CSVEAGLLSGYTF. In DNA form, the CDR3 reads TGCAGCGTGGAAGCAGGGTTGCTTAGTGGCTACACCTTC.

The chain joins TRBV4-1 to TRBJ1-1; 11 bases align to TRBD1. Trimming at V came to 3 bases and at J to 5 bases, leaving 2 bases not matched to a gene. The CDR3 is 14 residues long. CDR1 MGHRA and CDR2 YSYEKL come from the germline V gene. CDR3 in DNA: TGCGCCAGCAGCCAGGGACAGGGGGTGACTGAAGCTTTCTTT. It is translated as CASSQGQGVTEAFF.

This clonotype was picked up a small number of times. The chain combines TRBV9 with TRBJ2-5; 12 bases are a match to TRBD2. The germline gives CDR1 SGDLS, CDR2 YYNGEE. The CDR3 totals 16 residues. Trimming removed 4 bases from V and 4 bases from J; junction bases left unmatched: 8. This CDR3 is CASSPPSGGGGETQYF. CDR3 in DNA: TGTGCCAGCAGCCCTCCTAGCGGGGGGGGAGGAGAGACCCAGTACTTC.

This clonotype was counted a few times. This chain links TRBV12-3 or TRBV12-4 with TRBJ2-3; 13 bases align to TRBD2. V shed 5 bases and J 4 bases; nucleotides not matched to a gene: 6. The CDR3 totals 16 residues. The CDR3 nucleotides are TGTGCCAGCAGTCTCACTAGCGGGGGGGCGGCAGATACGCAGTATTTT. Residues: CASSLTSGGAADTQYF.

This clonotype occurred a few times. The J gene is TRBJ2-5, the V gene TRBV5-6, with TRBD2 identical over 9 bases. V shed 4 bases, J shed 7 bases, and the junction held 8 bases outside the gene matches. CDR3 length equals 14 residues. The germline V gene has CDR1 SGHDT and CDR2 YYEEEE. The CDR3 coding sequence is TGTGCCAGCAGCCCGCCAGCGGGAGGCATGACCCAGTACTTC. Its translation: CASSPPAGGMTQYF.